Each of the 11 T cell receptor beta chains below was sequenced from the same sample in a study of T-cell reconstitution after alpha-beta-depleted transplantation in children (dated by TCRdb to between 2015 and 2016). Library construction relied on PCR. Sequencing was carried out with an Illumina HiSeq 2500. Molecular barcoding was employed in the preparation of TCR libraries, with unique molecular identifiers being used to normalize TCRbeta repertoire quantification. TCRdb trimmed the raw reads at Q25, called clones with MiXCR and kept productive beta chains. Rows with one shared CDR3 protein collapse into an entry with the most common genes and DNA. This sample lists roughly 350,000 distinct CDR3 sequences; 9% to 12% were detected once. The top ten constitute 2% to 3% of the sample. The sequenced sample was PBMCs from the stem cell graft donor, obtained from the stem cell graft. The receptors derive from a human donor who donated a stem cell graft to a child with acute lymphoblastic leukemia.

In its sample, this clonotype was seen many times. V and J are TRBV11-2 and TRBJ1-1; perhaps TRBD1 as D (6 bases). The CDR3 is made up of 16 amino acids. CDR1 and CDR2 (germline): SGHAT, FQNNGV. Deletions cut 1 base from V and 4 bases from J, with 16 bases between. CDR3 bases: TGTGCCAGCAGCTTAGCTTGGAGGGGGGGGATCACTGAAGCTTTCTTT. The encoded protein is CASSLAWRGGITEAFF.

The J gene is TRBJ2-1, the V gene TRBV24-1; 7 bases are a match to TRBD1. CDR1 is KGHDR, CDR2 SFDVKD, per germline. The trim removed 4 bases at V and 8 bases at J, leaving 4 bases unmatched. This CDR3 is built from 13 residues. CDR3 nucleotide sequence: TGTGCCACCAGTGAGACAGGGCGGCATGAGCAGTTCTTC. It specifies CATSETGRHEQFF.

V is TRBV5-6 and J is TRBJ1-5, with D possibly matching TRBD1 (6 bases). Germline CDR1 SGHDT, CDR2 YYEEEE. Trimming pared 5 bases from V and 4 bases from J, leaving 16 bases between. CDR3 size: 15 residues. CDR3 sequence (DNA): TGTGCCAGCAGTCGAGAGGGGGTGGTGAATCAGCCCCAGCATTTT. Its protein product is CASSREGVVNQPQHF.

The CDR3 DNA is TGCAGTGCAACTCAATCGGGTTACGAGCAGTACTTC. Protein sequence: CSATQSGYEQYF. The rearrangement links TRBV20-1 to TRBJ2-7; no definite D call. Germline V gene data show CDR1 as DFQATT and CDR2 as SNEGSKA (reference sequence). This CDR3 comprises 12 residues. Trimming cost V 6 bases and J 4 bases, with 13 bases left between them.

There are a few counts of this clonotype. The chain joins TRBV7-2 to TRBJ2-3; 9 positions agree with TRBD1. The germline V gene encodes CDR1 SGHTA and CDR2 FQGNSA. This CDR3 is built from 14 residues. Trimming took 4 bases from V and 7 from J; bases not matched to a gene: 6. This CDR3 reads CASSSGQGSYTQYF. The CDR3 DNA is TGTGCCAGCAGCTCCGGACAGGGGTCGTATACGCAGTATTTT.

V usage is TRBV21-1 and J usage is TRBJ1-5; the table's D call, TRBD1, has no DNA check behind it. TRBV21-1 is noted as a pseudogene. CDR3 length: 17 amino acids. The chain's CDR3 is CASSKSYQGQGGQPQHF. The CDR3 DNA sequence: TGTGCCAGCAGCAAAAGTTATCAAGGACAGGGTGGTCAGCCCCAGCATTTT.

This clonotype was detected ten times or more. This rearrangement joins TRBV7-9 to TRBJ2-1; D unresolved. V lost 5 bases and J lost 0, with 14 bases in between. This CDR3 is built from 16 residues. Germline loops: CDR1 SEHNR, CDR2 FQNEAQ (reference sequence). CDR3 sequence (DNA): TGTGCCAGCAGCCGAGCCGCGGCGAGCTCCTACAATGAGCAGTTCTTC. It encodes CASSRAAASSYNEQFF.

This clonotype was detected ten times or more. The rearrangement links TRBV7-9 to TRBJ1-6; D is ambiguous. The germline V gene has CDR1 SEHNR and CDR2 FQNEAQ (reference sequence). This CDR3 has 14 amino acids. Trimming removed 5 bases at V and 3 bases at J, with 8 bases between. The CDR3 spells CASSPASYNSPLHF. Written as DNA, the CDR3 is TGTGCCAGCAGCCCAGCCAGCTATAATTCACCCCTCCACTTT.

This clonotype occurred a few times. The chain is built from TRBV27 and TRBJ1-2; D is possibly TRBD1 (5 bases). Germline values: CDR1 MNHEY, CDR2 SMNVEV (reference sequence). The CDR3 is 14 amino acids. Trimming left V 5 bases short and J 1 base short, with 11 bases between. For the CDR3, the DNA is TGTGCCAGCAGTAACCAGGGAGTTAACTATGGCTACACCTTC. Protein: CASSNQGVNYGYTF.

The table lists this clonotype with many counts. This rearrangement joins TRBV12-3 or TRBV12-4 to TRBJ2-7; D might be TRBD2 (5 bases). Trimming took off 3 bases at V and 3 bases at J, with 12 bases between the two ends. The CDR3 totals 14 residues. In DNA, the CDR3 is TGTGCCAGCAGTTTGAGGGAGAACCTCTACGAGCAGTACTTC. As protein: CASSLRENLYEQYF.

This clonotype was seen a handful of times. This chain connects TRBV5-6 to TRBJ2-7; 7 positions match TRBD2. The trim removed 4 bases at V and 2 bases at J, leaving 6 bases unmatched. CDR1 is SGHDT, CDR2 YYEEEE, per germline. The CDR3 consists of 14 residues. The CDR3 protein is CASSLASGAYEQYF. CDR3 nucleotides: TGTGCCAGCAGCCTGGCTAGCGGAGCCTACGAGCAGTACTTC.